The source of this T cell receptor beta chain is a study of PD-1 blockade in mismatch repair-deficient tumors. The germline V gene has CDR1 SEHNR and CDR2 FQNEAQ (reference sequence). V was trimmed by 3 bases and J by 5 bases, leaving 20 bases between them. The CDR3 length is 16 residues. On this clone itself: Its specificity is unknown.

The study's findings and limits: Tumor-resident clones, often absent from pretreatment blood, expanded after pembrolizumab and then contracted.

The TCR-sequenced patients were three responders to pembrolizumab. Profiling relied on immunoSEQ multiplex PCR, and the TCRdb table lists in-frame clones only, not all of them. The profile shows around 120,000 clones, around nine tenths of them singletons. The genes are TRBV7-9 and TRBJ2-7, with D tentatively TRBD1 (5 bases). The sequences come from peripheral blood, collected approximately 71 weeks after starting pembrolizumab. The sequence was collected from an adult with mismatch repair-deficient cancer. The CDR3 coding sequence is TGTGCCAGCAGCTTCCCCAGGGAAAGAGACGTGGACGAGCAGTACTTC. It encodes CASSFPRERDVDEQYF. Based on the CDR3 plus reference TRBV7-9 and TRBJ2-7, the full variable domain is DTGVSQNPRHKITKRGQNVTFRCDPISEHNRLYWYRQTLGQGPEFLTYFQNEAQLEKSRLLSDRFSAERPKGSFSTLEIQRTEQGDSAMYLCASSFPRERDVDEQYFGPGTRLTVT.